This TCR beta chain was recovered during a study of blood T cell repertoires in COVID-19. Method: immunoSEQ multiplex PCR; TCRdb's copy keeps in-frame clones and lacks some. Of 160,000 or so clones in the sample, around nine tenths were seen once. Germline V gives CDR1 SGHRS, CDR2 YFSETQ. V was clipped by 0 bases and J by 10 bases, with 11 bases between them. The CDR3 runs to 14 residues. The source material was peripheral blood. The chain uses TRBV5-1 and TRBJ1-6, with D possibly matching TRBD1 (6 bases). This TCR came from a woman between 65 and 79 years old with acute or convalescent COVID-19. The CDR3 nucleotides read TGCGCCAGCAGCTTGGACGCAGGGGTCTCACCCCTCCACTTT. Its translation: CASSLDAGVSPLHF.